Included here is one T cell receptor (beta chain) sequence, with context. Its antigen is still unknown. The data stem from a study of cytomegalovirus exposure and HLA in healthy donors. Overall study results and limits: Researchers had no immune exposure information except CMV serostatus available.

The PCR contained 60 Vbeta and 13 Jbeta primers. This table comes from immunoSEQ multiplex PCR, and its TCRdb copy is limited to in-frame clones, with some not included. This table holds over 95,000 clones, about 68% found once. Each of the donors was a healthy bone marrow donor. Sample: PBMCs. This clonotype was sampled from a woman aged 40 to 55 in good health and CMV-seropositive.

CDR3 amino acids: CASSLGGARGRTEAFF. The CDR3 bases are TGTGCCAGCAGTTTGGGGGGGGCCAGGGGAAGGACTGAAGCTTTCTTT. The chain carries TRBV27 and TRBJ1-1, with D possibly matching TRBD1 (6 bases). The CDR3 loop spans 16 amino acids. The germline gives CDR1 MNHEY, CDR2 SMNVEV (reference sequence). The V end lost 3 bases, the J end lost 5 bases, and 19 bases lay between the germline ends.